A single sample is the source of the 26 T cell receptor beta chains below, sequenced in a study of blood T cell repertoires in COVID-19. TCRdb's table, derived via immunoSEQ multiplex PCR, lists solely in-frame clones and lacks some. The sample holds roughly 42,000 clones; nearly 90% are singletons and the top ten take around 3%. Sequenced material: peripheral blood. The source is a man in his fifties or sixties with active COVID-19.

The genes are TRBV5-4 and TRBJ1-2; a possible D gene is TRBD1 (6 bases). CDR3 size: 12 residues. The V and J ends lost 0 bases and 10 bases respectively, with 10 bases between them. CDR1 is SGHNT and CDR2 is YYREEE in the germline V gene (reference sequence). The CDR3 DNA sequence: TGTGCCAGCAGCTTGGTTGAGGGGGACTACACCTTC. As protein: CASSLVEGDYTF.

This clone was recorded once. The rearrangement links TRBV5-6 to TRBJ1-4; D is ambiguous. The length of the CDR3 is 15 residues. V lost 4 bases and J lost 0, with 10 bases in between. From germline, CDR1 is SGHDT and CDR2 YYEEEE. This CDR3 reads CASSRSPSTNEKLFF. The CDR3 DNA reads as TGTGCCAGCAGCCGGAGCCCTTCAACTAATGAAAAACTGTTTTTT.

The chain joins TRBV19 to TRBJ2-7; possible D gene TRBD1, 5 bases. Germline V gene sequence: CDR1 LNHDA, CDR2 SQIVND (reference sequence). This CDR3 is 14 amino acids long. V was clipped by 5 bases and J by 7 bases, with 18 bases between them. Here the CDR3 DNA reads TGTGCCAGTAGTGTCAGGGTTTATGGCGATGAGCAGTACTTC. Translating gives CASSVRVYGDEQYF.

CDR3 bases: TGTGCCAGCAGCCCGACAGGGGCCCCTGAGCAGTTCTTC. Translated, it gives CASSPTGAPEQFF. The chain couples TRBV12-3 or TRBV12-4 to TRBJ2-1; TRBD1 matches at 8 bases. V lost 6 bases, J lost 9 bases, and 7 bases stayed unmatched. The CDR3 covers 13 residues.

The chain uses TRBV9 and TRBJ2-3, with a tentative D call TRBD2 (6 bases). Trimming removed 0 bases at V and 0 bases at J, with 11 bases between. The CDR3 length is 16 residues. Germline loops: CDR1 SGDLS, CDR2 YYNGEE. CDR3 sequence: CASSVDNGGSTDTQYF. CDR3 coding DNA: TGTGCCAGCAGCGTAGATAACGGGGGAAGCACAGATACGCAGTATTTT.

The chain has TRBV20-1 and TRBJ1-2; 12 bases align to TRBD1. With 6 bases clipped from V and 12 bases from J, the junction kept 5 bases outside the gene matches. The CDR3 totals 11 residues. Germline CDR1 is DFQATT and CDR2 is SNEGSKA (reference sequence). This CDR3 reads CSAGTGGAHTF. CDR3 nucleotide sequence: TGCAGTGCGGGGACAGGGGGCGCCCACACCTTC.

The chain couples TRBV28 to TRBJ1-2, with D tentatively TRBD1 (6 bases). Trimming pared 7 bases from V and 3 bases from J, leaving 12 bases between. This CDR3 contains 13 residues. Per germline, CDR1 MDHEN and CDR2 SYDVKM. The CDR3: CASMAGDHYGYTF. The CDR3, as DNA: TGTGCCAGCATGGCAGGGGATCACTATGGCTACACCTTC.

The chain is built from TRBV5-8 and TRBJ2-1; 11 bases fit TRBD2. V gave up 4 bases and J gave up 5 bases; unmatched junction bases: 5. CDR1 SGHTS and CDR2 YDEGEE come from the germline V gene. The CDR3 is 15 residues long. The CDR3 loop is CASSLGLAADNEQFF. The CDR3 DNA reads TGTGCCAGCAGCCTGGGACTAGCGGCTGACAATGAGCAGTTCTTC. Filled out from reference TRBV5-8 and TRBJ2-1, the complete variable domain reads EAGVTQSPTHLIKTRGQQATLRCSPISGHTSVYWYQQALGLGLQFLLWYDEGEERNRGNFPPRFSGRQFPNYSSELNVNALELEDSALYLCASSLGLAADNEQFFGPGTRLTVL.

This clone was counted a single time. CDR3 DNA sequence: TGCGCCAGCAGCCAAGAGCGGGGGGCAAACTCTGGAAACACCATATATTTT. Translated: CASSQERGANSGNTIYF. The chain carries TRBV4-1 and TRBJ1-3, with D possibly matching TRBD1 (6 bases). The CDR3 consists of 17 residues. CDR1 and CDR2 (germline): MGHRA, YSYEKL. The V and J ends lost 0 bases and 0 bases respectively, with 12 bases between them.

The chain is built from TRBV7-9 and TRBJ1-4; D is ambiguous. This CDR3 contains 13 residues. Deletions cut 2 bases from V and 16 bases from J, with 17 bases between. Germline CDR1 SEHNR, CDR2 FQNEAQ (reference sequence). CDR3 bases: TGTGCCAGCAGCTTAACAGAGTCCCTGGTACCGTTTTTT. Protein product: CASSLTESLVPFF.

J is TRBJ2-1 and V is TRBV11-3; 7 bases align to TRBD2. The CDR3 loop spans 15 amino acids. After removal of 1 base from V and 5 bases from J, the junction contained 5 bases not matched to a gene. The germline CDR1 and CDR2 sequences are SGHNT and YENEEA. CDR3 DNA: TGTGCCAGCAGCTTAGCGGGGGGATCTCACAATGAGCAGTTCTTC. It codes for CASSLAGGSHNEQFF.

The CDR3, as DNA: TGCAGCGTTGTAGCCGGGACAGCGTATGGCTACACCTTC. Protein product: CSVVAGTAYGYTF. The chain carries TRBV29-1 and TRBJ1-2, with 7 bases fitting TRBD1. Trimming took 4 bases from V and 5 from J; bases not matched to a gene: 7. The length of the CDR3 is 13 residues. The germline V gene encodes CDR1 SQVTM and CDR2 ANQGSEA.

The CDR3 spells CASSQEVGQLPHEQFF. CDR3 bases: TGCGCCAGCAGCCAAGAAGTGGGCCAGCTACCCCATGAGCAGTTCTTC. The chain links TRBV4-3 to TRBJ2-1; D not certain. Germline lookup yields CDR1 LGHNA and CDR2 YSLEER. Trimming stripped 0 bases from V and 8 bases from J, with 17 bases between. The CDR3 covers 16 residues.

V and J are TRBV6-5 and TRBJ1-1; perhaps TRBD1 as D (5 bases). The V gene lost 6 bases and the J gene lost 2 bases, with 16 bases spanning the gap. The CDR3 contains 15 residues. Germline assignment: CDR1 MNHEY and CDR2 SVGAGI. CDR3 coding DNA: TGTGCCAGCAGCCGCCCGACAGCATTTAACACTGAAGCTTTCTTT. This gives the protein CASSRPTAFNTEAFF.

The rearrangement links TRBV5-3 to TRBJ1-2, with D perhaps TRBD1 (5 bases). TRBV5-3 is designated an ORF whose function remains uncertain. The CDR3 extends over 13 amino acids. V lost 3 bases, J lost 5 bases, and 11 bases lay in between. This CDR3 reads CARSSQGRYGYTF. The CDR3 coding sequence is TGTGCCAGAAGCTCGCAGGGTAGGTATGGCTACACCTTC.

This clone was seen once. The rearrangement links TRBV19 to TRBJ2-7; 10 positions match TRBD1. The V gene's germline CDR1 is LNHDA and CDR2 SQIVND (reference sequence). V lost 5 bases to trimming and J lost 5 bases; unmatched junction nucleotides: 9. CDR3 length: 15 residues. CDR3 DNA sequence: TGTGCCAGTAGTGATCCGGGACAGGGGAGCGACGAGCAGTACTTC. This codes for CASSDPGQGSDEQYF. Full variable domain (outside the CDR3, taken from reference TRBV19 and TRBJ2-7): DGGITQSPKYLFRKEGQNVTLSCEQNLNHDAMYWYRQDPGQGLRLIYYSQIVNDFQKGDIAEGYSVSREKKESFPLTVTSAQKNPTAFYLCASSDPGQGSDEQYFGPGTRLTVT.

CDR3 coding DNA: TGTGCCAGCCGGCAGGGCTCTGGCTACACCTTC. It is translated as CASRQGSGYTF. This chain connects TRBV10-3 to TRBJ1-2, with D possibly matching TRBD1 (5 bases). The CDR3 has 11 amino acids. The ends were cut back, 10 bases at V and 7 bases at J, with 13 bases in the middle. The germline V gene encodes CDR1 ENHRY and CDR2 SYGVKD.

The chain carries TRBV6-5 and TRBJ1-1; D might be TRBD1 (6 bases). The CDR3 is 13 amino acids. V was cut by 6 bases and J by 1 base, with 9 bases left in between. Germline V gene data show CDR1 as MNHEY and CDR2 as SVGAGI. CDR3 amino acids: CASRLTGNTEAFF. The CDR3 DNA reads as TGTGCCAGCAGGCTGACAGGGAACACTGAAGCTTTCTTT.

The V call is TRBV27, the J call TRBJ2-6; possibly TRBD2 for D (6 bases). This CDR3 comprises 15 residues. The germline V gene has CDR1 MNHEY and CDR2 SMNVEV (reference sequence). V gave up 5 bases and J gave up 1 base, with 9 bases separating them. CDR3 in amino acids: CASSPRGSGANVLTF. Here the CDR3 DNA reads TGTGCCAGCAGTCCCCGGGGGTCTGGGGCCAACGTCCTGACTTTC.

The rearrangement joins TRBV29-1 to TRBJ1-4, with D maybe TRBD1 (5 bases). CDR1 is SQVTM and CDR2 is ANQGSEA in the germline V gene. This CDR3 comprises 11 residues. V gave up 7 bases and J gave up 7 bases, with 10 bases separating them. CDR3 residues: CSAGLGEKLFF. The DNA of the CDR3 is TGCAGCGCGGGACTAGGTGAAAAACTGTTTTTT.

CDR3 residues: CAWSWRRSYGYTF. CDR3 coding DNA: TGTGCCTGGAGCTGGAGGAGAAGCTATGGCTACACCTTC. The chain combines TRBV30 with TRBJ1-2; no clear D. The CDR3 contains 13 residues. With 3 bases removed from V and 4 bases from J, the gap between germline ends came to 12 bases. Looked up from germline, CDR1 is GTSNPN and CDR2 is SVGIG (reference sequence).

The V call is TRBV7-2, the J call TRBJ2-4, with 7 bases identical to TRBD1. The germline CDR1 and CDR2 sequences are SGHTA and FQGNSA. The V gene end was trimmed by 5 bases and the J gene end by 4 bases; junction bases not matched to a gene: 11. This CDR3 has 16 amino acids. CDR3 region: CASSPVGQERKNIQYF. DNA of the CDR3: TGTGCCAGCAGCCCAGTAGGACAGGAAAGAAAAAACATTCAGTACTTC.

V gene TRBV9 combines with J gene TRBJ2-5; D remains unclear. Between the trimmed V and J ends, which lost 1 base and 3 bases, there was a span of 10 bases. This CDR3 region has 14 residues. Germline V gene lookup returns CDR1 SGDLS and CDR2 YYNGEE. In DNA, the CDR3 is TGTGCCAGCAGCGTATCAGTTTTGAAAGAGACCCAGTACTTC. As protein: CASSVSVLKETQYF.

The genes are TRBV6-6 and TRBJ1-1; TRBD1 agrees at 8 bases. Germline V lookup: CDR1 MNHNY, CDR2 SVGAGI (reference sequence). V shed 10 bases, J shed 7 bases, and the junction held 11 bases outside the gene matches. This CDR3 region has 13 residues. The CDR3 DNA follows: TGTGCCATCGGGGGACAGGCAAATTTTGAAGCTTTCTTT. Translating gives CAIGGQANFEAFF.

This chain connects TRBV6-6 to TRBJ2-7; TRBD2 aligns across 7 bases. Trimming took 6 bases from V and 4 from J; bases not matched to a gene: 3. The CDR3 loop spans 12 amino acids. Germline CDR1 and CDR2: MNHNY and SVGAGI (reference sequence). In DNA form, the CDR3 reads TGTGCCAGCAGCCGCGGGGGTTACGAGCAGTACTTC. Its protein is CASSRGGYEQYF.

This clone came up once. V and J are TRBV6-5 and TRBJ1-4; 7 positions agree with TRBD1. The length of the CDR3 is 15 residues. V was pared by 6 bases and J by 8 bases, with 12 bases of the junction left unmatched. Per germline, CDR1 MNHEY and CDR2 SVGAGI. The CDR3 sequence: CASRPTGAGNEKLFF. CDR3 sequence (DNA): TGTGCCAGCAGGCCAACAGGGGCCGGCAACGAAAAACTGTTTTTT.